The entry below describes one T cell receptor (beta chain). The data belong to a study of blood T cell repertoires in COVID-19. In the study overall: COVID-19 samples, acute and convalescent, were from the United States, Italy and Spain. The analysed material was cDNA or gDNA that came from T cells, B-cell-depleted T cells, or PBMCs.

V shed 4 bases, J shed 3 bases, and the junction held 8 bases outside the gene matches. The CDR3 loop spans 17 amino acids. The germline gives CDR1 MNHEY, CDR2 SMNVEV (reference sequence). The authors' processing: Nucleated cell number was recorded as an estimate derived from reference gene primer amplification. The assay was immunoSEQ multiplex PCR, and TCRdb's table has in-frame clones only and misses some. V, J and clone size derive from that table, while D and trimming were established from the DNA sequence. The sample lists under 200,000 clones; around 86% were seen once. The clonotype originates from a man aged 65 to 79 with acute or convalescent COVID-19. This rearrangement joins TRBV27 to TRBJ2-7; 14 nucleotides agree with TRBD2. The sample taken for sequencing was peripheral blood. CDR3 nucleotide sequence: TGTGCCAGCAGTTCCAACAGACTAGCGGGAGGGTACTACGAGCAGTACTTC. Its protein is CASSSNRLAGGYYEQYF.